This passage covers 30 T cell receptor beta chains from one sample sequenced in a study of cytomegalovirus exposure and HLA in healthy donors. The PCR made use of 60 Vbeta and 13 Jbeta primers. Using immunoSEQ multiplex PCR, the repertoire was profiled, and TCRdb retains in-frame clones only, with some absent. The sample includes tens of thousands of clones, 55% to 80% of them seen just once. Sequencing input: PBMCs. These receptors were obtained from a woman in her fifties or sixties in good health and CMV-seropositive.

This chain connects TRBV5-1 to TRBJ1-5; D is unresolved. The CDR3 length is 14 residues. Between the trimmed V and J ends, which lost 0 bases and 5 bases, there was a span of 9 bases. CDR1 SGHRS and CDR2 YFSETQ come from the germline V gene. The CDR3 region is CASSLERLDQPQHF. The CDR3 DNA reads TGCGCCAGCAGCTTGGAGAGGCTAGATCAGCCCCAGCATTTT.

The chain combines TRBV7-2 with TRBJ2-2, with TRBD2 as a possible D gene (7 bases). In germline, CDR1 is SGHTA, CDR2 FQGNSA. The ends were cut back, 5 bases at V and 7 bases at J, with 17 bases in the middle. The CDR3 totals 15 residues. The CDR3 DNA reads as TGTGCCAGCAGCGCCTTTACTAGGGGGGGCGGGGAGCTGTTTTTT. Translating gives CASSAFTRGGGELFF.

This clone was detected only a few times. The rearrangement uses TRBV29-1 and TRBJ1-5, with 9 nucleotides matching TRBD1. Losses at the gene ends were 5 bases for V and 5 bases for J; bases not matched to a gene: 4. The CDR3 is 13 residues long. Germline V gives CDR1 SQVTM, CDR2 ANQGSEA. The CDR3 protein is CSVRDREHQPQHF. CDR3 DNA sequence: TGCAGCGTTAGGGACAGGGAGCATCAGCCCCAGCATTTT.

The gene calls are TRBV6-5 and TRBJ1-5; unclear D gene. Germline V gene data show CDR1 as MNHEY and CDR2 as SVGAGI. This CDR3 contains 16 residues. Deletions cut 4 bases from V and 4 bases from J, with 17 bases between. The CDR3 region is CASSLRIGGSNQPQHF. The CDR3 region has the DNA TGTGCCAGCAGTTTACGGATCGGCGGTTCGAATCAGCCCCAGCATTTT.

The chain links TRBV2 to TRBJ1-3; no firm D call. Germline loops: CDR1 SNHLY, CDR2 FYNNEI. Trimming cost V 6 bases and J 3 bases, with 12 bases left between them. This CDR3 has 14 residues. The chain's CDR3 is CASRTGSNGNTIYF. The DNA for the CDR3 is TGTGCCAGCAGGACGGGATCCAATGGAAACACCATATATTTT.

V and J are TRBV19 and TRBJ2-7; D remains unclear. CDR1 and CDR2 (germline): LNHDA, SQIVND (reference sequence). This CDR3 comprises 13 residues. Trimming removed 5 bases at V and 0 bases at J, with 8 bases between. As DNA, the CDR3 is TGTGCCAGTAGTTACGTAGACTCCTACGAGCAGTACTTC. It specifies CASSYVDSYEQYF. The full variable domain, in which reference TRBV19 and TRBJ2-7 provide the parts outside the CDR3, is DGGITQSPKYLFRKEGQNVTLSCEQNLNHDAMYWYRQDPGQGLRLIYYSQIVNDFQKGDIAEGYSVSREKKESFPLTVTSAQKNPTAFYLCASSYVDSYEQYFGPGTRLTVT.

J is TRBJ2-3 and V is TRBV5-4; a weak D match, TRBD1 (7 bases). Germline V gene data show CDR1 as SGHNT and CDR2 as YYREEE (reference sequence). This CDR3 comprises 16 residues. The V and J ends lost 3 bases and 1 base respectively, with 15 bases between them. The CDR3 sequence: CASSSGGRSGTDTQYF. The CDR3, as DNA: TGTGCCAGCAGCTCAGGGGGGCGTTCCGGCACAGATACGCAGTATTTT.

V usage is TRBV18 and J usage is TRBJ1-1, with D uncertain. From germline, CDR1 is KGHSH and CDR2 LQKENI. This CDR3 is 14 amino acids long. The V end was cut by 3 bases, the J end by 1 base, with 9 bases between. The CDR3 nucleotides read TGTGCCAGCTCACCCCGCGCGGGGAACACTGAAGCTTTCTTT. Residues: CASSPRAGNTEAFF.

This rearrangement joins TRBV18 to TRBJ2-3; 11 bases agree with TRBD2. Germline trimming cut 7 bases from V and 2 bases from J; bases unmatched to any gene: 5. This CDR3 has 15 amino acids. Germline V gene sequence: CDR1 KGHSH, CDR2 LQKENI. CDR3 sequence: CASFKTSGDTDTQYF. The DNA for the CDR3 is TGTGCCAGCTTCAAGACTAGCGGGGACACAGATACGCAGTATTTT.

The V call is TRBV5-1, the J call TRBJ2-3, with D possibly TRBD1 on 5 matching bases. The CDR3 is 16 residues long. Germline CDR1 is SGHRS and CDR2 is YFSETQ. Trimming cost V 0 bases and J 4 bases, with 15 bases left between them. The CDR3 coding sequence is TGCGCCAGCAGCTTGGCCCCAGGGTACTCATCAGATACGCAGTATTTT. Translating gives CASSLAPGYSSDTQYF.

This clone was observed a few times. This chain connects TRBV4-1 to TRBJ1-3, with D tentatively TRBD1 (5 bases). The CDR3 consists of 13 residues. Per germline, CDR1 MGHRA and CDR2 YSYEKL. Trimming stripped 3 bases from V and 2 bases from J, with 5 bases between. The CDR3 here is CASSQTAGNTIYF. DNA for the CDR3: TGCGCCAGCAGCCAGACAGCTGGAAACACCATATATTTT.

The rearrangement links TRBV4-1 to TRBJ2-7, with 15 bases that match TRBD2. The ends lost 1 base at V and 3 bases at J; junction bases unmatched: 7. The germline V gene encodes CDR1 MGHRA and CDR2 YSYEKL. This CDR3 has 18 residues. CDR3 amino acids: CASSQGGLAGGGVYEQYF. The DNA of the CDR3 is TGCGCCAGCAGCCAAGGGGGACTAGCGGGAGGAGGGGTCTACGAGCAGTACTTC.

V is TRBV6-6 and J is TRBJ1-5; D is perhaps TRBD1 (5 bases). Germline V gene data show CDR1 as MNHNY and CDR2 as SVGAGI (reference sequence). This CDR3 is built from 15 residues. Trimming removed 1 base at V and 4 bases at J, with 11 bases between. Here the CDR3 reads CASSYFIGGNQPQHF. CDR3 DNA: TGTGCCAGCAGTTACTTCATCGGGGGGAATCAGCCCCAGCATTTT.

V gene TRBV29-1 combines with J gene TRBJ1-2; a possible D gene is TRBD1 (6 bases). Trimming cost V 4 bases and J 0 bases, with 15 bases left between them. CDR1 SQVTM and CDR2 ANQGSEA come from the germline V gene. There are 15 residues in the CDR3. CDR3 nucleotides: TGCAGCGTTGTGGGGGGGCATACGACTAACTATGGCTACACCTTC. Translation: CSVVGGHTTNYGYTF.

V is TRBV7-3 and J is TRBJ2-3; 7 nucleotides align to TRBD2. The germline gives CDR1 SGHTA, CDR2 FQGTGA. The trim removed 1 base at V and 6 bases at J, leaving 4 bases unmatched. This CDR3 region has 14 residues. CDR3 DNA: TGTGCCAGCAGCTTAAGGGTCGGGGGGGATACGCAGTATTTT. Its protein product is CASSLRVGGDTQYF.

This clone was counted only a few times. The CDR3 nucleotides read TGTGCCAGCAGCCCCGGGGGTCAGAACACTGAAGCTTTCTTT. Amino acids: CASSPGGQNTEAFF. The V call is TRBV5-4, the J call TRBJ1-1; D possibly corresponds to TRBD1 (5 bases). The germline CDR1 and CDR2 sequences are SGHNT and YYREEE (reference sequence). The CDR3 sequence is 14 residues long. V was clipped by 4 bases and J by 1 base, with 11 bases between them. Complete variable domain (other parts from reference TRBV5-4 and TRBJ1-1): ETGVTQSPTHLIKTRGQQVTLRCSSQSGHNTVSWYQQALGQGPQFIFQYYREEENGRGNFPPRFSGLQFPNYSSELNVNALELDDSALYLCASSPGGQNTEAFFGQGTRLTVV.

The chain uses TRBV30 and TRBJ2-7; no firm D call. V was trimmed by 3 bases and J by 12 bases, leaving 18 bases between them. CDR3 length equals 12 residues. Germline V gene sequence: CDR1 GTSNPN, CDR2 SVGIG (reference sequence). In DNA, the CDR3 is TGTGCCTGGAGCTCCGGTGAGGTCACCCGGTACTTC. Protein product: CAWSSGEVTRYF. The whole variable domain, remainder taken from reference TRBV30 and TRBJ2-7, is SQTIHQWPATLVQPVGSPLSLECTVEGTSNPNLYWYRQAAGRGLQLLFYSVGIGQISSEVPQNLSASRPQDRQFILSSKKLLLSDSGFYLCAWSSGEVTRYFGPGTRLTVT.

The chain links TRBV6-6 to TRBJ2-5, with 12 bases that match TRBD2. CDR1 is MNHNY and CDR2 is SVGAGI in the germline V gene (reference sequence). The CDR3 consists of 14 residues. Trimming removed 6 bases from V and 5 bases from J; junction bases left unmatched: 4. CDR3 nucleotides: TGTGCCAGCAGCCTAGCGGGGGGGCAGGAGACCCAGTACTTC. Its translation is CASSLAGGQETQYF.

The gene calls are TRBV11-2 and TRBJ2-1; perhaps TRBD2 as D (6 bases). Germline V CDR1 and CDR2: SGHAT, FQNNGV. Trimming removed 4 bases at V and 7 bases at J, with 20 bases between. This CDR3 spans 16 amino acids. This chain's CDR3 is CASSSLKGLKANEQFF. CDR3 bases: TGTGCCAGCAGCTCCCTTAAGGGACTCAAAGCAAATGAGCAGTTCTTC.

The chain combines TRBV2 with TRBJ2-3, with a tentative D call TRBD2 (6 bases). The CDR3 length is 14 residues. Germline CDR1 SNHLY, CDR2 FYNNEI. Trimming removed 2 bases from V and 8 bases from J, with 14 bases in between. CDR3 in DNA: TGTGCCAGCAGTGAATTGAAGGAGGGGTCTACGCAGTATTTT. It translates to CASSELKEGSTQYF.

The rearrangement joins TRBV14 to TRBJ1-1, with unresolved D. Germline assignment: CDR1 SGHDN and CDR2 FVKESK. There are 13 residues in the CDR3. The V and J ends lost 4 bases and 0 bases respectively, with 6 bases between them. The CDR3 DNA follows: TGTGCCAGCAGCCTCACATTGAACACTGAAGCTTTCTTT. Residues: CASSLTLNTEAFF.

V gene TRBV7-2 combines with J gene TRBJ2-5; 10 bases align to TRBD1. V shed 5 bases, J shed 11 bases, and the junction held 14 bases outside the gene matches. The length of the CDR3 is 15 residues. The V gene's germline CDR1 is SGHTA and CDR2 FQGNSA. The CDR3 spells CASSARQGARWEQYF. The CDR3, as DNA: TGTGCCAGCAGCGCGCGACAGGGGGCGAGGTGGGAGCAGTACTTC.

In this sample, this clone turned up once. The CDR3, as DNA: TGTGCCAGCAGCTTAGGCCGGGACAGCAAAAATGAGCAGTTCTTC. Its protein product is CASSLGRDSKNEQFF. The rearrangement uses TRBV13 and TRBJ2-1; TRBD1 matches at 7 bases. Germline CDR1 PRHDT, CDR2 FYEKMQ (reference sequence). V was pared by 0 bases and J by 7 bases, with 6 bases of the junction left unmatched. The CDR3 has 15 amino acids. The complete variable domain, with remaining parts taken from reference TRBV13 and TRBJ2-1, reads AAGVIQSPRHLIKEKRETATLKCYPIPRHDTVYWYQQGPGQDPQFLISFYEKMQSDKGSIPDRFSAQQFSDYHSELNMSSLELGDSALYFCASSLGRDSKNEQFFGPGTRLTVL.

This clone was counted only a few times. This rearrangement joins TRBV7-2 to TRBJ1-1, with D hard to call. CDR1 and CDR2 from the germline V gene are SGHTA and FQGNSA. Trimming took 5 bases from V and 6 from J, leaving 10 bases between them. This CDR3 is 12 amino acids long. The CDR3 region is CASSQDFAEAFF. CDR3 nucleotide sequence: TGTGCCAGCAGCCAGGATTTCGCTGAAGCTTTCTTT.

CDR3 amino acids: CASSQEISAGQGLRAFF. Written as DNA, the CDR3 is TGTGCCAGCAGCCAAGAGATTTCTGCAGGGCAAGGCCTTCGAGCTTTCTTT. The chain joins TRBV4-2 to TRBJ1-1; TRBD1 is a possible D gene (5 bases). The germline V gene has CDR1 LGHNA and CDR2 YNFKEQ. Between the trimmed V and J ends, which lost 0 bases and 10 bases, there was a span of 24 bases. The CDR3 is made up of 17 amino acids.

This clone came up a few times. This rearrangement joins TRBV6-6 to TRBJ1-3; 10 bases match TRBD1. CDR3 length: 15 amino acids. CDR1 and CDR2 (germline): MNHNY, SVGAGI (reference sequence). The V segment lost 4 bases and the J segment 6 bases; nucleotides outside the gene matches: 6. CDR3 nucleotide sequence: TGTGCCAGCAGTTCCCGGGACAGGGGCGAAAACACCATATATTTT. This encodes CASSSRDRGENTIYF.

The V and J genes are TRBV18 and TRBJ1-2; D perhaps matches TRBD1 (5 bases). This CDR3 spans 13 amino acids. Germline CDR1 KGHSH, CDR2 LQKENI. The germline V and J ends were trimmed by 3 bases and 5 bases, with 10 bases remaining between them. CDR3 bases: TGTGCCAGCTCACCTGAGACAGTGTATGGCTACACCTTC. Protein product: CASSPETVYGYTF. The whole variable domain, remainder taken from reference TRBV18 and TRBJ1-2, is NAGVMQNPRHLVRRRGQEARLRCSPMKGHSHVYWYRQLPEEGLKFMVYLQKENIIDESGMPKERFSAEFPKEGPSILRIQQVVRGDSAAYFCASSPETVYGYTFGSGTRLTVV.

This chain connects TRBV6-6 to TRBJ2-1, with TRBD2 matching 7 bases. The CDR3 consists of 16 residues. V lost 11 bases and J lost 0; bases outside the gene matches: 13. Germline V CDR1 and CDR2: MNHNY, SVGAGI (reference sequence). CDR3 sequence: CASTRLAGSSYNEQFF. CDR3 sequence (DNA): TGTGCCTCCACCCGACTAGCCGGAAGCTCCTACAATGAGCAGTTCTTC.

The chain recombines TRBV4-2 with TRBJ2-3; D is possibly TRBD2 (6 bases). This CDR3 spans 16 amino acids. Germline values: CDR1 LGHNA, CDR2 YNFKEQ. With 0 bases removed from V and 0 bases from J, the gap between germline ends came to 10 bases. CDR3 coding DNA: TGTGCCAGCAGCCAAGAATCTAGCGCGAGCACAGATACGCAGTATTTT. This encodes CASSQESSASTDTQYF.

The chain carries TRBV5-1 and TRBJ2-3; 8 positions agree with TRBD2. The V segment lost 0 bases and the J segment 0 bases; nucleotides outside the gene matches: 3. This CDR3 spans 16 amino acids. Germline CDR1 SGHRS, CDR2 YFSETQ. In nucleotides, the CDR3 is TGCGCCAGCAGCTTGGCTAGCGGGCCTAGCACAGATACGCAGTATTTT. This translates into CASSLASGPSTDTQYF.